The TCR beta chain under discussion was sequenced for a study of control samples from healthy donors and cancer patients. The data were produced by immunoSEQ multiplex PCR, yet TCRdb's version contains in-frame clones alone and is incomplete. This sample has about 250,000 clones, with roughly 87% found just once. The clonotype originates from an older woman with lung cancer. The sequenced sample was PBMCs.

CDR3 residues: CASSLQGAGEQYF. The DNA of the CDR3 is TGTGCCAGCAGTTTACAGGGGGCAGGCGAGCAGTACTTC. The J gene is TRBJ2-7, the V gene TRBV28; 8 bases align to TRBD1. Trimming removed 2 bases from V and 6 bases from J; junction bases left unmatched: 3. The CDR3 sequence is 13 residues long. Germline V lookup: CDR1 MDHEN, CDR2 SYDVKM.